A selection of T cell receptor beta chains follows, all from one sample in a study of T cells in Graves' hyperthyroidism and ophthalmopathy. TCRdb reprocessed the multiplex PCR reads with MiXCR, giving one entry per CDR3 protein. The data contain roughly 640,000 distinct CDR3 sequences, roughly 15% of them seen just once; the ten biggest clones take up 2.5% to 4%. Material: blood. Source of these receptors: a woman in her forties with Graves' ophthalmopathy. Each CDR3 is given without its conserved first and last residue. D genes are given only for firm matches.

V gene: TRBV28
J gene: TRBJ1-5
D gene: .
CDR3 protein: ASSLSAGAQPQH

V gene: TRBV3-1
J gene: TRBJ2-1
D gene: .
CDR3 protein: ASSQDIAGNSLF

V gene: TRBV11-2
J gene: TRBJ2-1
D gene: TRBD2
CDR3 protein: ASSSIGGRVHNEQF

V gene: TRBV5-1
J gene: TRBJ1-2
D gene: TRBD1
CDR3 protein: ASSKGQGVDGYYGYT

V gene: TRBV3-1
J gene: TRBJ2-2
D gene: TRBD2
CDR3 protein: ASSPGGGTNTGELF

V gene: TRBV11-2
J gene: TRBJ2-7
D gene: TRBD1
CDR3 protein: ASRGTGWSYEQY

V gene: TRBV20-1
J gene: TRBJ2-4
D gene: .
CDR3 protein: SADPESYGGNIQY

V gene: TRBV20-1
J gene: TRBJ1-3
D gene: TRBD1
CDR3 protein: SAIKHTGGGNTIY

V gene: TRBV12-5
J gene: TRBJ2-2
D gene: .
CDR3 protein: ASGSSALATGELF

V gene: TRBV28
J gene: TRBJ1-1
D gene: .
CDR3 protein: ASTSEGGWTEAF

V gene: TRBV5-1
J gene: TRBJ2-2
D gene: .
CDR3 protein: ASSRENTGELF

V gene: TRBV4-2
J gene: TRBJ1-2
D gene: .
CDR3 protein: ASSQDLMPEYGYT

V gene: TRBV19
J gene: TRBJ1-5
D gene: .
CDR3 protein: ASSILGGANQPQH

V gene: TRBV5-1
J gene: TRBJ2-2
D gene: .
CDR3 protein: ASSLAPGTPGTGELF

V gene: TRBV5-1
J gene: TRBJ2-5
D gene: .
CDR3 protein: ASSLVATGGSETQY

V gene: TRBV20-1
J gene: TRBJ1-4
D gene: .
CDR3 protein: SARHRAGEKLF

V gene: TRBV7-8
J gene: TRBJ2-3
D gene: TRBD2
CDR3 protein: ASSLVGLAPADTQY

V gene: TRBV11-2
J gene: TRBJ2-2
D gene: TRBD1
CDR3 protein: ASSYRGLGGELF

V gene: TRBV2
J gene: TRBJ2-1
D gene: TRBD2
CDR3 protein: ASGLELRTYNEQF

V gene: TRBV30
J gene: TRBJ2-7
D gene: TRBD2
CDR3 protein: TCSRGGAEQY

V gene: TRBV20-1
J gene: TRBJ2-7
D gene: .
CDR3 protein: SAGSQKVSYEQY

V gene: TRBV7-2
J gene: TRBJ1-5
D gene: .
CDR3 protein: ASSFWEGQPQH